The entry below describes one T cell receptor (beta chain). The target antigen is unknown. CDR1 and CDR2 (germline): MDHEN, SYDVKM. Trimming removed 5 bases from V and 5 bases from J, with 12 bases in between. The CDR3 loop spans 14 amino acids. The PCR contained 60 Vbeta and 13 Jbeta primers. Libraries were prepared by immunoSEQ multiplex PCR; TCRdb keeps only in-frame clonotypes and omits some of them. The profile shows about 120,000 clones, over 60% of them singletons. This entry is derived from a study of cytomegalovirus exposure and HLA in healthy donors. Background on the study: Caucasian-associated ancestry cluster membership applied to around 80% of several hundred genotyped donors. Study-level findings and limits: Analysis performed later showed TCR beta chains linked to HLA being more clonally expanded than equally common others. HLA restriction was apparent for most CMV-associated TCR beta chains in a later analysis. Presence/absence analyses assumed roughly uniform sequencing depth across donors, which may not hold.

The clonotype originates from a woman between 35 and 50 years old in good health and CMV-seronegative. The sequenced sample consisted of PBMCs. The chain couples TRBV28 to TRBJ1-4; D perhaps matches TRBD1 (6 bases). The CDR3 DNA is TGTGCCAGCAGTCTCGGACAGCGAAATGAAAAACTGTTTTTT. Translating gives CASSLGQRNEKLFF.